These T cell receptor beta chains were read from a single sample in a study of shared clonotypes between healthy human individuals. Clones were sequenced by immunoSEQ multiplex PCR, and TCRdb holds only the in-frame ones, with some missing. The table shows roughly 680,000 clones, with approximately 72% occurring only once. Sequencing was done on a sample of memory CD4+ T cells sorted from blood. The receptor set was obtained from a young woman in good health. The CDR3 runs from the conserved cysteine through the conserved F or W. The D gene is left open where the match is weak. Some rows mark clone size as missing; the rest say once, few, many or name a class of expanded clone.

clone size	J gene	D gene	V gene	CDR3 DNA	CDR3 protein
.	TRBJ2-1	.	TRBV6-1	TGTGCCAGCAGGGCAGGGAGCAATGTCAATGAGCAGTTCTTC	CASRAGSNVNEQFF
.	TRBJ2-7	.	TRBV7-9	TGTGCCAGCAGCACCAGCTCCTACGAGCAGTACTTC	CASSTSSYEQYF
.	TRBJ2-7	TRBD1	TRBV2	TGTGCCAGTCAGGGACAGGGGGCTTCCTACGAGCAGTACTTC	CASQGQGASYEQYF
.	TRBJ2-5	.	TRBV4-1	TGCGCCAGCAGCCAAGGTTGGGGGGCGGGGGAGACCCAGTACTTC	CASSQGWGAGETQYF
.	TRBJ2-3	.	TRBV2	TGTGCCAGCAGTGAAGACGGACTGGGGGCGCAGTATTTT	CASSEDGLGAQYF
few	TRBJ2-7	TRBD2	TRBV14	TGTGCCAGCAGCCAGATCCTAGCGGGCTCCTACGAGCAGTACTTC	CASSQILAGSYEQYF
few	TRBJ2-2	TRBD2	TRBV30	TGTGCCTACGGGACTATTAACACCGGGGAGCTGTTTTTT	CAYGTINTGELFF
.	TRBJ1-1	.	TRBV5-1	TGCGCCAGCAGCTTGAAATCCGGGAGCACTGAAGCTTTCTTT	CASSLKSGSTEAFF
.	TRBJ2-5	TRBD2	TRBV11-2	TGTGCCAGCAGACCCGGGACTAGCGCGCCGTTGGCCCAGTACTTC	CASRPGTSAPLAQYF
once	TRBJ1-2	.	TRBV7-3	TGTGCCAGCGCACGTACAGCTAACTATGGCTACACCTTC	CASARTANYGYTF
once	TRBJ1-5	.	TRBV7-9	TGTGCCAGCAGCTCCTCACAGGGTACCCAGCATTTT	CASSSSQGTQHF
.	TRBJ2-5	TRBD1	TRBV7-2	TGTGCCAGCAGCTTGTTAACGACAGGGGGTGAGACCCAGTACTTC	CASSLLTTGGETQYF
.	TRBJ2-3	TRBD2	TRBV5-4	TGTGCCAGCAGCTCCGGCGGGACTAGCGGCACAGATACGCAGTATTTT	CASSSGGTSGTDTQYF
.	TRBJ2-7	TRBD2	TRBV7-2	TGTGCCAGCAGTTCGACAGCGGGAGGGCCTCTGGCTTACGAGCAGTACTTC	CASSSTAGGPLAYEQYF
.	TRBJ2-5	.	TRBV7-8	TGTGCCAGCAGCTTAGGGACGGAGGTAGAGACCCAGTACTTC	CASSLGTEVETQYF
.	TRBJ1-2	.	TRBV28	TGTGCCAGCAGTTTGAATTTTAACGGCTACACCTTC	CASSLNFNGYTF
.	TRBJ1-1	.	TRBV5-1	TGCGCCAGCAGCCCAGGGACATTACTGTCTGAAGCTTTCTTT	CASSPGTLLSEAFF
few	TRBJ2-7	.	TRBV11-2	TGTGCCAGCAGCTTAGATCCGTTAGCGCCTACCTACGAGCAGTACTTC	CASSLDPLAPTYEQYF
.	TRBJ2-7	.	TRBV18	TGTGCCAGCTCACCCAGGACGGGAGAGGACGAGCAGTACTTC	CASSPRTGEDEQYF
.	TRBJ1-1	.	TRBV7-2	TGTGCCAGCAGCCGTAGTCCGTGGGAGAACACTGAAGCTTTCTTT	CASSRSPWENTEAFF
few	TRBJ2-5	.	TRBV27	TGTGCCAGTAGTAAAAGGGTGGTAGAGACCCAGTACTTC	CASSKRVVETQYF
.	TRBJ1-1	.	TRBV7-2	TGTGCCAGCAGCTTACGGCTGAACACTGAAGCTTTCTTT	CASSLRLNTEAFF
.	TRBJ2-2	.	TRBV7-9	TGTGCCAGCAGCTTAGATTACGGGGTGCCCGGGGAGCTGTTTTTT	CASSLDYGVPGELFF
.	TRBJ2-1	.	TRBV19	TGTGCCAGTAGTAGAAAGTTAAGGGACTCTTACTACAATGAGCAGTTCTTC	CASSRKLRDSYYNEQFF
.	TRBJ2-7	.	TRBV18	TGTGCCAGCTCACTACAGGGGGGGTACGAGCAGTACTTC	CASSLQGGYEQYF
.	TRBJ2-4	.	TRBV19	TGTGCCAGTAGTATAGCAGGGGTTGGGGGCCTGGCAGCCAAAAACATTCAGTACTTC	CASSIAGVGGLAAKNIQYF
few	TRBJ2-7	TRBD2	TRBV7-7	TGTGCCAGCAGCTTACCGCGGGAGGATTCCTACGAGCAGTACTTC	CASSLPREDSYEQYF
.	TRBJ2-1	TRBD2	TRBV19	TGTGCCAGTAGTACTCAGACTAGCGGACCCGCTGAGCAGTTCTTC	CASSTQTSGPAEQFF
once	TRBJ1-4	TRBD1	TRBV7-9	TGTGCCAGCAGCTCGCGCCTTCCTGCAACAGGGGGAGGTGAAAAACTGTTTTTT	CASSSRLPATGGGEKLFF
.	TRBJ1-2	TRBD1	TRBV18	TGTGCCAGCTCACTGCCGGGACAGGGGGTCTATGGCTACACCTTC	CASSLPGQGVYGYTF
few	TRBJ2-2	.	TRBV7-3	TGTGCCAGCAGCTTAAGTCCCGGGGAGCTGTTTTTT	CASSLSPGELFF
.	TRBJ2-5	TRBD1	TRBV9	TGTGCCAGCAGCGAGAGGACAGGGGCAGGGGAGACCCAGTACTTC	CASSERTGAGETQYF